This T cell receptor (beta chain) was identified during a study of T cells in Graves' hyperthyroidism and ophthalmopathy (dated 2019 in TCRdb). Regarding the study in general: Peripheral blood was sampled at the time of initial diagnosis, prior to any treatment. Prospective prediction of ophthalmopathy was tested in an independent validation cohort consisting of 18 to 20 hyperthyroidism patients and around 16 patients who later progressed to ophthalmopathy. Following sampling, methimazole starting at 30 mg daily was given to hyperthyroidism patients, and high-dose intravenous methylprednisolone was given to ophthalmopathy patients. To identify distinguishing TCR V-J signatures, a discovery cohort of about 100 patients was used, comprising 43 with Graves' ophthalmopathy and 57 with stable Graves' hyperthyroidism. TCR Vbeta CDR3 sequencing of approximately 140 peripheral blood samples (43 ophthalmopathy, some 75 hyperthyroidism and some 17 progressor patients) is reported in the paper. The approximately 100 discovery patients were randomly divided into training and test sets at a 7:3 ratio. In addition, the study compared T-cell repertoires in thyroid tissue and in blood from about 6 Graves' hyperthyroidism patients. Broader findings and caveats from the paper: A model built on a 13 V-J signature distinguished ophthalmopathy from stable hyperthyroidism, reaching 85% to 90% sensitivity and approximately 83% specificity in cross-validation and 80%/75% in testing. Sample size was not statistically predetermined, and blinding of investigators to group allocation was not performed. In validation, the model predicted progression to ophthalmopathy a median of roughly 6.2 months before onset, with roughly 70% sensitivity and about 72% specificity. Most expanded thyroid clonotypes (frequency above 0.001) were also detected in blood, a finding suggesting that blood repertoires may reflect thyroid immune responses.

In this sample, this clonotype turned up many times. It lacks a known antigen. Base qualities are missing; no much larger clone stands one base away. The V end loses 2 bases and the J end loses 2 bases, and a stretch of 8 bases separates them. The CDR3 holds 14 amino acids from the cysteine to the phenylalanine. Left in the record is the CDR3 DNA by itself, 42 bases read in frame from the first base. CDR1 is given as SGHRS and CDR2 as YFSETQ, both from the germline V gene. Graves' hyperthyroidism was defined as stable when no progression to ophthalmopathy occurred over 18 months of follow-up. Hyperthyroidism patients were newly diagnosed, with disease duration under 2 months, and aged 18 to 65 years. The study excluded patients with uncontrolled infections, other autoimmune diseases, pregnancy or lactation. Clinical symptoms, serum thyroxine and TRAb, thyroid ultrasound, and orbital computed tomography formed the basis for the diagnoses. Ficoll-Paque density gradient centrifugation was used to isolate PBMCs from approximately 10 ml of fresh peripheral blood. Trizol reagent was used to extract total RNA, and RNA quality was then checked on an Agilent 2100 Bioanalyzer.

TCR beta CDR3 regions were amplified from RNA transcripts. For the first round of RT-PCR on the TCR CDR3, the HTBI primer set was used together with the Qiagen OneStep RT-PCR kit. A second multiplex PCR round built the libraries, followed by size selection and purification. Sequencing of the libraries was done on an Illumina HiSeq2000 using paired-end 100 bp reads. Regarding the original processing steps: SOAPnuke was used to process the raw data, removing reads that contained adapters or uncalled bases, had a mean Phred below 15, or lacked an exact match to the constant primer or identifier. High-quality paired reads were merged with COPE v1.2.5, and unique nucleotide sequences were defined as clonotypes. Clonotypes were aligned to IMGT TRBV, TRBD and TRBJ reference segments using MiTCR v1.1. Analysis was restricted to V-J combinations with a frequency above 0.0001, which covered approximately 99% of repertoires. The TCS score was defined as the ratio of F50 (clonal expansion) to E x V (chaos), calculated using BLOSUM62-based TCRdist between CDR3 peptides within each V-J. Welch's t-statistics and random forest reduced around 520 V-J features to 13, which were used in a naive Bayes classifier (R e1071). TCRdb applied fastp at Q25 and MiXCR to the public reads, then kept only in-frame beta chains. Every entry covers one CDR3 protein and lists the most common genes and DNA from its rows. The V and J calls were not made by the authors but by TCRdb's processing. The sample table holds about 360,000 distinct CDR3 sequences, of which approximately 20% were seen once. The top ten hold around 4% of the sample.

Sequencing was done on a sample of blood. The sequence links TRBV5-1 to TRBJ1-5, with an unclear D gene assignment. This receptor was identified in a woman in her late teens or twenties with Graves' hyperthyroidism. The DNA reads TGCGCCAGCAGCTTAGGGTCGGGCAATCAGCCCCAGCATTTT. This translates into CASSLGSGNQPQHF.